Below are 21 T cell receptor beta chains sequenced from a single sample in a study of identifying expanded T cells in peripheral blood. The table came from immunoSEQ multiplex PCR; TCRdb's copy has only in-frame clones and leaves some out. The data show 90,000 or so clones, around 90% seen once. Sequencing was done on a sample of blood. The receptors come from a person aged 18-70 years in good health.

V usage is TRBV7-2 and J usage is TRBJ1-2; 8 bases align to TRBD1. The CDR3 sequence is 15 residues long. The germline V gene has CDR1 SGHTA and CDR2 FQGNSA. V shed 1 base and J 4 bases; nucleotides not matched to a gene: 5. The CDR3 here is CASSLDYRGFYGYTF. CDR3 in DNA: TGTGCCAGCAGCTTAGATTACAGGGGGTTCTATGGCTACACCTTC.

The V gene is TRBV10-3, the J gene TRBJ2-3; TRBD2 agrees at 11 bases. The CDR3 sequence is 18 residues long. Germline V gives CDR1 ENHRY, CDR2 SYGVKD. V was pared by 6 bases and J by 1 base, with 12 bases of the junction left unmatched. The DNA for the CDR3 is TGTGCCATCAGCCCGGGGCCGCTAGCGGGGGGTCGCACAGATACGCAGTATTTT. Translation: CAISPGPLAGGRTDTQYF.

This chain uses TRBV10-3 with TRBJ1-1, with D unclear. Germline-derived CDR1 and CDR2 are ENHRY and SYGVKD. The CDR3 sequence is 16 residues long. The ends were cut back, 3 bases at V and 3 bases at J, with 17 bases in the middle. Here the CDR3 DNA reads TGTGCCATCAGTGACTCGGGCAGGCCCGGCCACACTGAAGCTTTCTTT. Encoded protein: CAISDSGRPGHTEAFF.

The V gene is TRBV10-3, the J gene TRBJ1-1; D is unresolved. CDR3 length: 14 residues. CDR1 and CDR2 (germline): ENHRY, SYGVKD. V lost 0 bases and J lost 2, with 7 bases in between. As DNA, the CDR3 is TGTGCCATCAGTGAGTCGAAGGGAAACACTGAAGCTTTCTTT. Translated, it gives CAISESKGNTEAFF.

V usage is TRBV6-1 and J usage is TRBJ2-7, with D possibly TRBD1 on 6 matching bases. This CDR3 has 14 amino acids. Germline V gene data show CDR1 as MNHNS and CDR2 as SASEGT. V gave up 4 bases and J gave up 2 bases, with 12 bases separating them. The CDR3 sequence: CASSVMDSTYEQYF. CDR3 in DNA: TGTGCCAGCAGTGTCATGGACAGTACCTACGAGCAGTACTTC.

The chain recombines TRBV7-2 with TRBJ2-7, with 8 positions matching TRBD2. CDR1 and CDR2 (germline): SGHTA, FQGNSA. J gave up 9 bases and V 2 bases, and 18 bases lay outside the gene matches. There are 17 residues in the CDR3. In DNA, the CDR3 is TGTGCCAGCAGCTTAAGCCTAGCGGGTGGGGACATTTCAGGGCAGTACTTC. It encodes CASSLSLAGGDISGQYF.

This clone has just a few counts. The chain employs TRBV21-1 and TRBJ2-7; TRBD2, as called in the table, went unchecked against the DNA. TRBV21-1 is described as a pseudogene. The CDR3 extends over 14 amino acids. The CDR3 sequence is CASSLRGTSMEQYF. For the CDR3, the DNA is TGTGCCAGCAGCCTGCGGGGGACTAGCATGGAGCAGTACTTC.

This chain uses TRBV6-5 with TRBJ2-5; D uncertain. V was cut by 7 bases and J by 5 bases, with 14 bases left in between. The germline CDR1 and CDR2 sequences are MNHEY and SVGAGI. This CDR3 spans 13 amino acids. The CDR3 sequence is CASKVTVLETQYF. CDR3 in DNA: TGTGCCAGCAAGGTGACCGTTTTGGAGACCCAGTACTTC.

This clone is a singleton in its sample. The V and J genes are TRBV5-1 and TRBJ2-7, with D possibly being TRBD1 (6 bases). The V gene lost 6 bases and the J gene lost 1 base, with 20 bases spanning the gap. CDR1 is SGHRS, CDR2 YFSETQ, per germline. The CDR3 has 16 amino acids. The CDR3 DNA reads TGCGCCAGCATCCTGGACAGCTTTAGCCCTTCCTACGAGCAGTACTTC. Translation: CASILDSFSPSYEQYF.

As to this clone: The identical CDR3 is also encoded by other nucleotide sequences in the sample. V gene TRBV28 combines with J gene TRBJ2-3; 7 bases fit TRBD1. J was trimmed by 2 bases and V by 6 bases; bases with no gene match: 8. This CDR3 is built from 15 residues. Germline V CDR1 and CDR2: MDHEN, SYDVKM. The CDR3 DNA reads as TGTGCCAGCAGCCCGAGACAGGGCCACACAGATACGCAGTATTTT. This codes for CASSPRQGHTDTQYF.

The chain links TRBV4-3 to TRBJ1-3, with 7 positions matching TRBD1. The CDR3 consists of 19 residues. The V gene end was trimmed by 0 bases and the J gene end by 1 base; junction bases not matched to a gene: 12. CDR1 and CDR2 from the germline V gene are LGHNA and YSLEER. Here the CDR3 reads CASSQDKVSPTGSGNTIYF. The CDR3 DNA follows: TGCGCCAGCAGCCAAGATAAAGTCTCTCCGACAGGGTCTGGAAACACCATATATTTT.

The chain combines TRBV4-1 with TRBJ2-5; a possible D gene is TRBD1 (6 bases). Trimming removed 2 bases at V and 1 base at J, with 11 bases between. From germline, CDR1 is MGHRA and CDR2 YSYEKL. This CDR3 has 15 amino acids. As DNA, the CDR3 is TGCGCCAGCAGCCAATCCGGGACAAGCCAAGAGACCCAGTACTTC. This translates into CASSQSGTSQETQYF.

The gene calls are TRBV5-4 and TRBJ2-1, with a possible D match to TRBD2 (6 bases). The CDR3 runs 13 residues. V was pared by 8 bases and J by 9 bases, with 18 bases between. Germline-derived CDR1 and CDR2 are SGHNT and YYREEE (reference sequence). The CDR3 DNA reads as TGTGCCAGTCAAAAGCGGGCCCCCTTTGAGCAGTTCTTC. Translation gives CASQKRAPFEQFF.

V gene TRBV27 combines with J gene TRBJ2-5; 9 bases are a match to TRBD2. The CDR3 is 16 amino acids. V gave up 6 bases and J gave up 4 bases; unmatched junction bases: 12. Per germline, CDR1 MNHEY and CDR2 SMNVEV (reference sequence). In DNA form, the CDR3 reads TGTGCCAGCAGGCGGGGGGGCTTGGGGTTTCGAGAGACCCAGTACTTC. This sequence encodes CASRRGGLGFRETQYF.

This clone showed up just a few times. The chain combines TRBV7-2 with TRBJ2-1; 7 bases agree with TRBD2. Looked up from germline, CDR1 is SGHTA and CDR2 is FQGNSA. Trimming at V came to 5 bases and at J to 0 bases, leaving 4 bases not matched to a gene. This CDR3 region has 15 residues. As DNA, the CDR3 is TGTGCCAGCAGCGGGCGGGGGAGCTCCTACAATGAGCAGTTCTTC. Translating gives CASSGRGSSYNEQFF. Based on the CDR3 plus reference TRBV7-2 and TRBJ2-1, the full variable domain is GAGVSQSPSNKVTEKGKDVELRCDPISGHTALYWYRQSLGQGLEFLIYFQGNSAPDKSGLPSDRFSAERTGGSVSTLTIQRTQQEDSAVYLCASSGRGSSYNEQFFGPGTRLTVL.

The chain couples TRBV30 to TRBJ1-4; D remains unclear. V was cut by 1 base and J by 14 bases, with 11 bases left in between. Germline V gene sequence: CDR1 GTSNPN, CDR2 SVGIG (reference sequence). The CDR3 contains 11 residues. The CDR3 protein is CAWSDPRRLFF. CDR3 bases: TGTGCCTGGAGTGATCCCCGTAGGCTGTTTTTT. Variable domain in full (rest from reference TRBV30 and TRBJ1-4): SQTIHQWPATLVQPVGSPLSLECTVEGTSNPNLYWYRQAAGRGLQLLFYSVGIGQISSEVPQNLSASRPQDRQFILSSKKLLLSDSGFYLCAWSDPRRLFFGSGTQLSVL.

The chain couples TRBV27 to TRBJ1-5; D gene uncertain. The CDR3 sequence is 15 residues long. V was shortened by 6 bases and J by 4 bases, with 16 bases between the two germline ends. The germline V gene encodes CDR1 MNHEY and CDR2 SMNVEV (reference sequence). The CDR3 DNA sequence: TGTGCCAGCAGCCCAAGCGTCGAGGGTAATCAGCCCCAGCATTTT. This codes for CASSPSVEGNQPQHF.

On this clone itself: Other DNA variants within this sample encode the same CDR3. The chain couples TRBV9 to TRBJ1-5; D uncertain. The V and J ends lost 2 bases and 1 base respectively, with 4 bases between them. The CDR3 consists of 13 residues. Germline V gives CDR1 SGDLS, CDR2 YYNGEE. The CDR3 is CASSVGSNQPQHF. Written as DNA, the CDR3 is TGTGCCAGCAGCGTGGGGAGCAATCAGCCCCAGCATTTT.

This clone was recorded once. J is TRBJ1-2 and V is TRBV27; D is unresolved. CDR1 and CDR2 (germline): MNHEY, SMNVEV (reference sequence). V lost 0 bases and J 5 bases, leaving 10 bases between the germline ends. The CDR3 has 14 residues. This CDR3 is CASSLSLAGYGYTF. Written as DNA, the CDR3 is TGTGCCAGCAGTTTATCCCTGGCGGGGTATGGCTACACCTTC.

This clone was seen only a few times. This chain uses TRBV18 with TRBJ2-7; 7 nucleotides line up with TRBD1. Germline CDR1 KGHSH, CDR2 LQKENI. The CDR3 is 15 amino acids. V lost 1 base, J lost 3 bases, and 6 bases stayed unmatched. The CDR3 region is CASSPRRGSFYEQYF. In DNA form, the CDR3 reads TGTGCCAGCTCACCACGCAGGGGGTCCTTCTACGAGCAGTACTTC.

In DNA form, the CDR3 reads TGCGCCAGCAGCTTGACAGGGGGTAGCTCCTACGAGCAGTACTTC. This encodes CASSLTGGSSYEQYF. The chain has TRBV5-1 and TRBJ2-7; 8 nucleotides agree with TRBD1. CDR3 length equals 15 residues. With V trimmed by 1 base and J by 0 bases, 3 bases remained unmatched. Germline V gene sequence: CDR1 SGHRS, CDR2 YFSETQ.